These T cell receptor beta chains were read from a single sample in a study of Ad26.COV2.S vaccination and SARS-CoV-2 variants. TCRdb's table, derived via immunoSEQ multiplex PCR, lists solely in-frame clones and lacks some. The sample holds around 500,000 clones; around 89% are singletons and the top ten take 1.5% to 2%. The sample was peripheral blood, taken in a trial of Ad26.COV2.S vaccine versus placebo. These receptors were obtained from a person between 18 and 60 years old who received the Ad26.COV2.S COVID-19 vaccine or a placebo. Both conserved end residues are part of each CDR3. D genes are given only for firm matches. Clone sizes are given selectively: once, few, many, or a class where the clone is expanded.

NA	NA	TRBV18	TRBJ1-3	TGTGCCAGCTCACCCGGCCCCTCTGGAAACACCATATATTTT	CASSPGPSGNTIYF
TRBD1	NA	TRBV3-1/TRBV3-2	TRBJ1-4	TGTGCCAGCAGCCAAGGACCCGGGACAGGGTATGAAAAACTGTTTTTT	CASSQGPGTGYEKLFF
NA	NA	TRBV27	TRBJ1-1	TGTGCCAGCCAAGCCAGCCTGAACACTGAAGCTTTCTTT	CASQASLNTEAFF
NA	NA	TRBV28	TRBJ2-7	TGTGCCAGCAGTACCCAGGACGAGCAGTACTTC	CASSTQDEQYF
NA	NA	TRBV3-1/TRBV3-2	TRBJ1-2	TGTGCCAGCAGCTCCGCGGAAGAGGGCTACACCTTC	CASSSAEEGYTF
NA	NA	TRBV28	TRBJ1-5	TGTGCCGGACGGACTGCTAATCAGCCCCAGCATTTT	CAGRTANQPQHF
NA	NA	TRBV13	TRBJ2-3	TGTGCCAGCAGCTTAGGCAGGCGGAGCACAGATACGCAGTATTTT	CASSLGRRSTDTQYF
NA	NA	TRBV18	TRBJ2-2	TGTGCCAGCTCACCAACGGGCGGCGGGGAGCTGTTTTTT	CASSPTGGGELFF
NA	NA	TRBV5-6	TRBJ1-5	TGTGCCAGCAGTAATGACGGCGGTCTCCGCAATCAGCCCCAGCATTTT	CASSNDGGLRNQPQHF
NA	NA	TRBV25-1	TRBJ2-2	TGTGCCAGCAGTGAACCCCGGGTCCCGAGGGGGGAGCTGTTTTTT	CASSEPRVPRGELFF
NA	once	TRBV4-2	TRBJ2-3	TGTGCCAGCAGCCAAGAACAGGTCTTAGGCACAGATACGCAGTATTTT	CASSQEQVLGTDTQYF
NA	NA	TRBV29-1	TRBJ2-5	TGCAGCGTTCCCGCGGGGGCCGTACAAGAGACCCAGTACTTC	CSVPAGAVQETQYF
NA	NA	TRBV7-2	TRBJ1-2	TGTGCCAGCAGCGGGACCAACTCGGATGGCTACACCTTC	CASSGTNSDGYTF
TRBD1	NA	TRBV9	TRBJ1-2	TGTGCCAGCAGCCCGGGGACAGGGGGTAACTATGGCTACACCTTC	CASSPGTGGNYGYTF
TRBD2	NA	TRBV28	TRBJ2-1	TGTGCCAGCAGTCCACTCCCCCCTAGCGGGAGTGGGTATGAGCAGTTCTTC	CASSPLPPSGSGYEQFF